This T cell receptor (beta chain) was recorded in a study of blood T cell repertoires in COVID-19. Per the germline V gene, CDR1 is MDHEN and CDR2 is SYDVKM. The CDR3 sequence is 16 residues long. V was pared by 2 bases and J by 8 bases, with 6 bases of the junction left unmatched. TCRdb's copy holds only in-frame clones and misses some; the assay was immunoSEQ multiplex PCR. The data hold over 200,000 clones, with about 88% observed a single time. Sequencing was performed on peripheral blood. The chain joins TRBV28 to TRBJ2-2; 12 bases agree with TRBD2. The receptor was derived from a woman aged 55-70 years with acute or convalescent COVID-19. The CDR3 protein is CASSLRTSGNSGELFF. DNA for the CDR3: TGTGCCAGCAGTTTACGGACTAGCGGGAACAGTGGGGAGCTGTTTTTT.